The 29 T cell receptor beta chains listed next were all sequenced from one sample in a study of CD8+CD57+ T cells in acquired aplastic anemia. The patients chosen for sequencing had shown expansion of CD8+CD57+ cells (detected by flow cytometry). CDR3 and TCR beta VDJ profiling relied on a genomic DNA template. TCRdb re-derived calls from the reads in MiXCR, one entry per CDR3 protein. The sample has fewer than 80,000 distinct CDR3 sequences; around 70% are singletons. The sequencing sample was made of sorted CD4+, CD8+, or CD8+CD57+ T cells (not recorded which) from PBMCs. These receptor sequences come from a human donor with aplastic anemia.

This clonotype was seen at least ten times. The chain combines TRBV28 with TRBJ2-3; a possible D gene is TRBD2 (6 bases). Looked up from germline, CDR1 is MDHEN and CDR2 is SYDVKM. The CDR3 contains 18 residues. Trimming pared 1 base from V and 5 bases from J, leaving 22 bases between. The CDR3 DNA follows: TGTGCCAGCAGTTTATACGAACTTATAGCGGACTTACAAGATACGCAGTATTTT. Residues: CASSLYELIADLQDTQYF. Complete variable domain (other parts from reference TRBV28 and TRBJ2-3): DVKVTQSSRYLVKRTGEKVFLECVQDMDHENMFWYRQDPGLGLRLIYFSYDVKMKEKGDIPEGYSVSREKKERFSLILESASTNQTSMYLCASSLYELIADLQDTQYFGPGTRLTVL.

The J gene is TRBJ2-1, the V gene TRBV20-1; D is unclear. With 6 bases removed from V and 7 bases from J, the gap between germline ends came to 16 bases. Germline CDR1 and CDR2: DFQATT and SNEGSKA (reference sequence). The CDR3 runs 13 residues. The CDR3 region is CSALFSPSNEQFF. The CDR3 nucleotides read TGCAGTGCCCTTTTTTCACCCTCTAATGAGCAGTTCTTC.

On this clonotype itself: The final CDR3 position lacks the conserved phenylalanine or tryptophan, pointing to a likely read error. The rearrangement joins TRBV24-1 to TRBJ1-2, with 8 positions matching TRBD1. Germline CDR1 and CDR2: KGHDR and SFDVKD. The CDR3 covers 14 residues. V trimming: 3 bases; J trimming: 5 bases; junction bases outside the gene matches: 4. The CDR3, as DNA: TGTGCCACCAGTGATGCAAGACAGGGGTATGGCTACACCTCC. Residues: CATSDARQGYGYTS.

The chain's CDR3 is CASRERTGEQETQYF. The CDR3 bases are TGTGCCAGTCGAGAGCGGACAGGGGAACAAGAGACCCAGTACTTC. The genes are TRBV2 and TRBJ2-5, with TRBD1 matching over 9 bases. Trimming took 9 bases from V and 2 from J; bases not matched to a gene: 10. CDR3 size: 15 residues. The germline CDR1 and CDR2 sequences are SNHLY and FYNNEI.

This clonotype has just one count. A much larger clone lies one base from this, so it may be a read error. The chain carries TRBV5-1 and TRBJ2-1; 8 nucleotides align to TRBD1. With 4 bases clipped from V and 5 bases from J, the junction kept 8 bases outside the gene matches. CDR3 size: 15 residues. Germline CDR1 is SGHRS and CDR2 is YFSETQ. The chain's CDR3 is CASSAAETGDNEQFF. As DNA, the CDR3 is TGCGCCAGCAGCGCGGCAGAGACAGGGGACAATGAGCAGTTCTTC.

This clonotype was recorded many times. This sequence joins TRBV19 and TRBJ2-2, with D perhaps assigned TRBD1 or TRBD2 (6 bases each). This CDR3 has 15 residues. Trimming took off 3 bases at V and 6 bases at J, with 14 bases between the two ends. Per the germline V gene, CDR1 is LNHDA and CDR2 is SQIVND (reference sequence). The CDR3 loop is CASSIGDSGAGELFF. The DNA of the CDR3 is TGTGCCAGTAGTATCGGGGACTCAGGGGCCGGGGAGCTGTTTTTT.

This rearrangement joins TRBV10-3 to TRBJ1-5; D is ambiguous. The ends were cut back, 0 bases at V and 0 bases at J, with 9 bases in the middle. In germline, CDR1 is ENHRY, CDR2 SYGVKD. The CDR3 has 16 residues. As DNA, the CDR3 is TGTGCCATCAGTGAGTCGGATGGTTTTAGCAATCAGCCCCAGCATTTT. It translates to CAISESDGFSNQPQHF.

V gene TRBV12-3 or TRBV12-4 combines with J gene TRBJ1-2; D is undetermined. The CDR3 extends over 13 amino acids. Trimming pared 7 bases from V and 6 bases from J, leaving 15 bases between. The CDR3 sequence is CASTVGSRDGYTF. In DNA, the CDR3 is TGTGCCAGCACCGTAGGTTCCCGGGATGGCTACACCTTC.

V and J are TRBV7-8 and TRBJ2-5, with 8 bases identical to TRBD2. This CDR3 is built from 15 residues. The germline V gene encodes CDR1 SGHVS and CDR2 FQNEAQ. The junction had 8 bases not matched to a gene; V was cut back by 4 bases and J by 4 bases. As DNA, the CDR3 is TGTGCCAGCAGCTCTCTTAGCGGGATGGGAGAGACCCAGTACTTC. It encodes CASSSLSGMGETQYF.

In its sample, this clonotype was seen many times. The V and J genes are TRBV9 and TRBJ2-7, with D tentatively TRBD2 (5 bases). From germline, CDR1 is SGDLS and CDR2 YYNGEE. V was pared by 0 bases and J by 2 bases, with 9 bases between. The CDR3 sequence is 14 residues long. CDR3 bases: TGTGCCAGCAGCGTAGGAGGGCAAGCCTACGAGCAGTACTTC. It yields the protein CASSVGGQAYEQYF.

The CDR3 DNA sequence: TGTGCCATCAAACGATCGGCCAGCCTCACAGATACGCAGTATTTT. Residues: CAIKRSASLTDTQYF. The V and J genes are TRBV10-3 and TRBJ2-3, with no clear D. V lost 7 bases, J lost 2 bases, and 16 bases lay in between. Germline V lookup: CDR1 ENHRY, CDR2 SYGVKD. There are 15 residues in the CDR3.

The chain carries TRBV14 and TRBJ1-6; 8 bases line up with TRBD1. Per the germline V gene, CDR1 is SGHDN and CDR2 is FVKESK. V shed 0 bases and J 9 bases; nucleotides not matched to a gene: 1. CDR3 length equals 14 residues. The CDR3 loop reads CASSQDRGLSPLHF. For the CDR3, the DNA is TGTGCCAGCAGCCAAGACAGGGGGCTTTCACCCCTCCACTTT.

This clonotype was seen only a few times. The rearrangement uses TRBV20-1 and TRBJ2-7; D gene ambiguous. Germline CDR1 reads DFQATT; CDR2 reads SNEGSKA (reference sequence). This CDR3 contains 13 residues. Trimming removed 4 bases at V and 4 bases at J, with 14 bases between. The CDR3 DNA is TGCAGTGCTATGGGCCGCGAGGATTACGAGCAGTACTTC. Protein: CSAMGREDYEQYF.

The J gene is TRBJ1-1, the V gene TRBV20-1, with D possibly matching TRBD1 (5 bases). Germline V gene sequence: CDR1 DFQATT, CDR2 SNEGSKA (reference sequence). Trimming shortened V by 3 bases and J by 2 bases, and 10 bases separated the two germline ends. The CDR3 length is 13 residues. This CDR3 reads CSARPGRNTEAFF. The CDR3 DNA follows: TGCAGTGCTAGGCCAGGGAGAAACACTGAAGCTTTCTTT.

This chain uses TRBV10-3 with TRBJ1-2; TRBD1 agrees at 9 bases. The length of the CDR3 is 16 residues. The trim removed 1 base at V and 6 bases at J, leaving 9 bases unmatched. Looked up from germline, CDR1 is ENHRY and CDR2 is SYGVKD. The DNA of the CDR3 is TGTGCCATCAGTGAGTGGACCCGGGACAGGGATGATGGCTACACCTTC. This codes for CAISEWTRDRDDGYTF.

The chain employs TRBV2 and TRBJ2-7; the D is unclear. Trimming removed 7 bases at V and 3 bases at J, with 13 bases between. CDR1 and CDR2 (germline): SNHLY, FYNNEI. CDR3 length: 13 amino acids. CDR3 protein: CASTQVVIYEQYF. The CDR3 nucleotides read TGTGCCAGCACCCAAGTCGTTATCTACGAGCAGTACTTC.

V gene TRBV15 combines with J gene TRBJ2-7; 8 bases agree with TRBD2. The CDR3 sequence is 16 residues long. Trimming took 4 bases from V and 0 from J; bases not matched to a gene: 8. Per the germline V gene, CDR1 is LNHNV and CDR2 is YYDKDF (reference sequence). CDR3: CATSTGLEFPSYEQYF. The CDR3 coding sequence is TGTGCCACCAGCACGGGACTAGAATTTCCCTCCTACGAGCAGTACTTC.

The rearrangement joins TRBV9 to TRBJ1-1; maybe TRBD1 (6 bases). Germline V gives CDR1 SGDLS, CDR2 YYNGEE. This CDR3 is 13 amino acids long. V shed 2 bases and J shed 7 bases, with 12 bases lying between them. The CDR3 bases are TGTGCCAGCAGCGTGGACAGTGATTTTGAAGCTTTCTTT. This translates into CASSVDSDFEAFF.

The V and J genes are TRBV11-1 and TRBJ2-3; D remains unclear. Germline CDR1 reads SGHAT; CDR2 reads FQDESV (reference sequence). The V and J ends lost 1 base and 4 bases respectively, with 18 bases between them. This CDR3 contains 17 residues. The DNA of the CDR3 is TGTGCCAGCAGCTTAGTATCCGGACCCACGAAGGCAGATACGCAGTATTTT. It yields the protein CASSLVSGPTKADTQYF.

V is TRBV24-1 and J is TRBJ1-2; D is uncertain. Germline lookup yields CDR1 KGHDR and CDR2 SFDVKD. V lost 6 bases and J 0 bases, leaving 13 bases between the germline ends. The CDR3 runs 15 residues. The CDR3 DNA follows: TGTGCCACCAGTCCCGCGGGCGGAGCTAACTATGGCTACACCTTC. This codes for CATSPAGGANYGYTF.

V and J are TRBV7-9 and TRBJ1-5; D not certain. The CDR3 covers 14 residues. The V gene lost 1 base and the J gene lost 0 bases, with 4 bases spanning the gap. Germline V gene sequence: CDR1 SEHNR, CDR2 FQNEAQ (reference sequence). As DNA, the CDR3 is TGTGCCAGCAGCTTAGTGGATAGCAATCAGCCCCAGCATTTT. Translated: CASSLVDSNQPQHF.

This chain links TRBV4-2 with TRBJ2-5; TRBD1 matches at 8 bases. The J segment lost 5 bases and the V segment lost 7 bases, leaving 21 bases of the junction unmatched. Germline V gene lookup returns CDR1 LGHNA and CDR2 YNFKEQ. The CDR3 extends over 18 amino acids. The CDR3 coding sequence is TGTGCCAGCAACGAAGATCCGGGACAGGCTTTAGGTGGGGAGACCCAGTACTTC. Encoded protein: CASNEDPGQALGGETQYF.

This clonotype has only a few counts. CDR3 DNA sequence: TGTGCCAGCAAAGGGCAGGGGATACCGAACACTGAAGCTTTCTTT. Encoded protein: CASKGQGIPNTEAFF. The chain carries TRBV12-3 or TRBV12-4 and TRBJ1-1, with D maybe TRBD1 (6 bases). V shed 7 bases and J shed 1 base, with 16 bases lying between them. This CDR3 contains 15 residues.

This rearrangement joins TRBV5-5 to TRBJ2-7, with D unresolved. With 2 bases removed from V and 3 bases from J, the gap between germline ends came to 6 bases. This CDR3 is 12 amino acids long. Germline V gives CDR1 SGHKS, CDR2 YYEKEE (reference sequence). The CDR3 sequence: CASSFRGYEQYF. CDR3 nucleotide sequence: TGTGCCAGCAGCTTTCGAGGCTACGAGCAGTACTTC.

This clonotype was counted between two and nine times. DNA of the CDR3: TGCAGCGCCATCCGGGACAGCTCCTACAATGAGCAGTTCTTC. It codes for CSAIRDSSYNEQFF. The chain carries TRBV29-1 and TRBJ2-1, with TRBD1 matching over 7 bases. V dropped 7 bases and J dropped 0; count of bases not matched to a gene: 6. CDR3 length: 14 residues. Germline-derived CDR1 and CDR2 are SQVTM and ANQGSEA.

The V and J genes are TRBV19 and TRBJ2-1; TRBD2 might be the D (5 bases). The CDR3 loop spans 13 amino acids. CDR1 LNHDA and CDR2 SQIVND come from the germline V gene (reference sequence). V was pared by 8 bases and J by 0 bases, with 8 bases between. CDR3 amino acids: CASFSGSYNEQFF. The CDR3, as DNA: TGTGCCAGTTTCAGCGGCTCCTACAATGAGCAGTTCTTC.

The chain uses TRBV5-1 and TRBJ2-7; the D is unclear. The CDR3 totals 13 residues. Germline values: CDR1 SGHRS, CDR2 YFSETQ. Trimming cost V 0 bases and J 3 bases, with 7 bases left between them. The CDR3 nucleotides are TGCGCCAGCAGCTTGGATATGCGCTACGAGCAGTACTTC. As protein: CASSLDMRYEQYF.

The gene calls are TRBV11-1 and TRBJ2-1; 9 bases line up with TRBD2. The CDR3 is 17 residues long. V lost 1 base and J lost 3; bases outside the gene matches: 7. The V gene's germline CDR1 is SGHAT and CDR2 FQDESV (reference sequence). The CDR3 coding sequence is TGTGCCAGCAGCTTAGTAAGGGCGGGAGGGCTCTACAATGAGCAGTTCTTC. Translating gives CASSLVRAGGLYNEQFF.

The rearrangement links TRBV20-1 to TRBJ2-7; D is ambiguous. CDR1 and CDR2 from the germline V gene are DFQATT and SNEGSKA (reference sequence). The CDR3 is 13 residues long. V lost 0 bases and J 2 bases, leaving 8 bases between the germline ends. This CDR3 reads CSARDRQTYEQYF. The CDR3 nucleotides are TGCAGTGCTAGAGACAGGCAGACCTACGAGCAGTACTTC.